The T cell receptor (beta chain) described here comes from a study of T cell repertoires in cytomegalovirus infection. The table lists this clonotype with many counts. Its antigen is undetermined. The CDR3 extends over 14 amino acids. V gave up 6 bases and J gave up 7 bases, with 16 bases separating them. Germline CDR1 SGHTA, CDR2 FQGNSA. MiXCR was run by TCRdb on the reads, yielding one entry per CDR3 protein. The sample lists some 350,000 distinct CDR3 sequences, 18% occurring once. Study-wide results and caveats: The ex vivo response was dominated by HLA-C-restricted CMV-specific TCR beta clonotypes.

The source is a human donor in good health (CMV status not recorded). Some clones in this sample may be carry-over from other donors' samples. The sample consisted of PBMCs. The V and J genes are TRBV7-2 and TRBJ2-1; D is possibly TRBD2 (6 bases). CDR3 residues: CASRRVGGGNEQFF. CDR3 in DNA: TGTGCCAGCAGGAGGGTAGGAGGAGGGAATGAGCAGTTCTTC.